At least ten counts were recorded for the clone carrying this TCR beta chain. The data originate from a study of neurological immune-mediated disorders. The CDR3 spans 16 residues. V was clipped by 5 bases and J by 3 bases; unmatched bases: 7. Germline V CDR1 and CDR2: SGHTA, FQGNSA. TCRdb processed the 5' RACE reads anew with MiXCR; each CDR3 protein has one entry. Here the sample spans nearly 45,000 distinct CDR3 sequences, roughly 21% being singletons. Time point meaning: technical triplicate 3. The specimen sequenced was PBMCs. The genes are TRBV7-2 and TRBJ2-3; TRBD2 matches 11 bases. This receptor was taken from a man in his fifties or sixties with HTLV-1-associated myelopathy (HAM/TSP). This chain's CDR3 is CASSLTLAGGTDTQYF. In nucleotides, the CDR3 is TGTGCCAGCAGCCTCACTCTAGCGGGAGGTACAGATACGCAGTATTTT.